The sequence of this TCR beta chain was determined in a study of neurological immune-mediated disorders. Each CDR3 protein gets one entry after TCRdb re-called the 5' RACE reads with MiXCR. The repertoire holds some 32,000 distinct CDR3 sequences, with more than 14% as singletons. The CDR3 length is 15 residues. Per the germline V gene, CDR1 is DFQATT and CDR2 is SNEGSKA (reference sequence). Trimming at V came to 4 bases and at J to 3 bases, leaving 5 bases not matched to a gene. This clonotype came up many times. The TCR originated in a man between 65 and 85 years old in good health. Sequencing used PBMCs. The chain joins TRBV20-1 to TRBJ1-6; 8 bases are a match to TRBD1. CDR3 sequence (DNA): TGCAGTGCTAAGGACAGGGTTAACTATAATTCACCCCTCCACTTT. This sequence encodes CSAKDRVNYNSPLHF.